The 29 T cell receptor beta chains below come from one sample, sequenced in a study of T-cell reconstitution after alpha-beta-depleted transplantation in children (dated by TCRdb to 2016 to 2017). The intended sense of this specimen's treatment or condition label: allogeneic hematopoietic cell transplantation with graft depleted of TCRalphabeta T cells and CD19 B cells. Library preparation used PCR. Sequencing relied on an Illumina HiSeq 2500. TCR library preparation used molecular barcoding, with unique molecular identifiers applied to normalize quantification of the TCRbeta repertoire. The public sequencing data were trimmed at Q25 with fastp and processed into clonotypes with MiXCR by TCRdb, which kept only in-frame beta chains. Each CDR3 protein appears once, grouped with its most common genes and DNA. The sample has 450,000 to 700,000 distinct CDR3 sequences on record, over 20% of them singletons. Clones ranked in the top ten supply just over 35% of the sample.

The sample in question was PBMCs, obtained before TCRalphabeta/CD19-depleted stem cell transplant. These receptor sequences come from a boy in the first two years of life with Wiskott-Aldrich syndrome, due to receive a stem cell transplant.

This chain connects TRBV20-1 to TRBJ2-7; D not resolved. Deletions cut 5 bases from V and 2 bases from J, with 13 bases between. CDR1 is DFQATT, CDR2 SNEGSKA, per germline (reference sequence). This CDR3 has 13 residues. CDR3 region: CSAAYGGTYEQYF. The CDR3 DNA is TGCAGTGCTGCCTACGGCGGTACCTACGAGCAGTACTTC.

The V gene is TRBV5-1, the J gene TRBJ1-3; TRBD1 is a possible D gene (6 bases). The CDR3 length is 14 residues. The V gene lost 0 bases and the J gene lost 16 bases, with 20 bases spanning the gap. Germline CDR1 reads SGHRS; CDR2 reads YFSETQ. This chain's CDR3 is CASSLEIGFGQLYF. The DNA of the CDR3 is TGCGCCAGCAGCTTGGAGATTGGGTTTGGACAGCTGTATTTT.

The genes are TRBV2 and TRBJ1-1, with 10 bases matching TRBD1. The CDR3 runs to 13 residues. The germline gives CDR1 SNHLY, CDR2 FYNNEI. V shed 7 bases and J 4 bases; nucleotides not matched to a gene: 3. CDR3 sequence (DNA): TGTGCCAGCATCAGGGACAGGGGCACTGAAGCTTTCTTT. It encodes CASIRDRGTEAFF.

This rearrangement joins TRBV28 to TRBJ2-1; maybe TRBD2 (5 bases). Trimming stripped 8 bases from V and 7 bases from J, with 18 bases between. Germline loops: CDR1 MDHEN, CDR2 SYDVKM. CDR3 size: 14 residues. The CDR3: CASGWGARVNEQFF. In nucleotides, the CDR3 is TGTGCCAGCGGCTGGGGAGCTCGGGTAAATGAGCAGTTCTTC. The variable domain in full, completed from reference TRBV28 and TRBJ2-1, reads DVKVTQSSRYLVKRTGEKVFLECVQDMDHENMFWYRQDPGLGLRLIYFSYDVKMKEKGDIPEGYSVSREKKERFSLILESASTNQTSMYLCASGWGARVNEQFFGPGTRLTVL.

The chain recombines TRBV12-3 or TRBV12-4 with TRBJ2-1; 9 bases match TRBD2. After removal of 5 bases from V and 8 bases from J, the junction contained 10 bases not matched to a gene. This CDR3 is 15 amino acids long. The DNA for the CDR3 is TGTGCCAGCAGTGCTCCTAGCGGGATAGGTTATGAGCAGTTCTTC. Translation gives CASSAPSGIGYEQFF.

This clonotype showed up just a few times. V and J are TRBV7-2 and TRBJ2-3; D gene uncertain. V was trimmed by 4 bases and J by 3 bases, leaving 11 bases between them. Per germline, CDR1 SGHTA and CDR2 FQGNSA. The CDR3 extends over 14 amino acids. The CDR3 region is CASSSYIGTDTQYF. In DNA, the CDR3 is TGTGCCAGCAGCTCGTATATTGGGACAGATACGCAGTATTTT.

The rearrangement links TRBV11-2 to TRBJ2-1; unclear D gene. Germline V CDR1 and CDR2: SGHAT, FQNNGV. V lost 4 bases and J 9 bases, leaving 10 bases between the germline ends. CDR3 length: 12 amino acids. In nucleotides, the CDR3 is TGTGCCAGCAGCTCTCAGACTGCTGAGCAGTTCTTC. Encoded protein: CASSSQTAEQFF.

This chain uses TRBV20-1 with TRBJ2-3; D remains ambiguous. Germline V gives CDR1 DFQATT, CDR2 SNEGSKA (reference sequence). Trimming removed 0 bases from V and 8 bases from J, with 3 bases in between. This CDR3 comprises 10 residues. The chain's CDR3 is CSARDLTQYF. DNA for the CDR3: TGCAGTGCTAGAGATCTTACGCAGTATTTT.

This clonotype was detected ten times or more. The germline gene is not matched at one end of the junction; a read error may be the cause. The chain's CDR3 is CASSPLAGVGEQYF. The CDR3 DNA is TGTGCCAGCTCACCACTAGCGGGAGTTGGCGAGCAGTACTTC. The chain joins TRBV5-1 to TRBJ2-7, with 11 bases identical to TRBD2. The CDR3 loop spans 14 amino acids. The germline V gene has CDR1 SGHRS and CDR2 YFSETQ.

This clonotype was detected only a few times. The CDR3 DNA sequence: TGTGCCACCAGCGCACTAGCGGGAGGGGACACCGGGGAGCTGTTTTTT. Translating gives CATSALAGGDTGELFF. The rearrangement joins TRBV24-1 to TRBJ2-2; 13 nucleotides line up with TRBD2. The CDR3 runs to 16 residues. Trimming took 7 bases from V and 3 from J; bases not matched to a gene: 4. Germline loops: CDR1 KGHDR, CDR2 SFDVKD.

V is TRBV28 and J is TRBJ1-3, with D hard to call. With 7 bases removed from V and 2 bases from J, the gap between germline ends came to 12 bases. Germline values: CDR1 MDHEN, CDR2 SYDVKM. This CDR3 contains 14 residues. CDR3 in DNA: TGTGCCAGCATACGGGATTTGGCTGGAAACACCATATATTTT. Translated: CASIRDLAGNTIYF.

This clonotype was observed a handful of times. The J gene is TRBJ2-2, the V gene TRBV20-1, with D hard to call. The ends were cut back, 3 bases at V and 4 bases at J, with 18 bases in the middle. The CDR3 contains 16 residues. In germline, CDR1 is DFQATT, CDR2 SNEGSKA (reference sequence). The CDR3 region has the DNA TGCAGTGCTAGTTATATGGCGGTATTTGGCACCGGGGAGCTGTTTTTT. It codes for CSASYMAVFGTGELFF.

The table lists this clonotype with a count of one. The CDR3 nucleotides are TGCGCCAGCAGCTTGGGGCCCGATGGCTACGAGCAGTACTTC. Protein product: CASSLGPDGYEQYF. The chain joins TRBV5-1 to TRBJ2-7; no firm D call. Trimming stripped 0 bases from V and 3 bases from J, with 10 bases between. The length of the CDR3 is 14 residues. Germline V gives CDR1 SGHRS, CDR2 YFSETQ.

This clonotype was detected only a few times. The chain joins TRBV15 to TRBJ2-3, with 8 positions matching TRBD1. CDR1 and CDR2 from the germline V gene are LNHNV and YYDKDF (reference sequence). Trimming at V came to 1 base and at J to 12 bases, leaving 9 bases not matched to a gene. This CDR3 has 14 residues. The CDR3 DNA sequence: TGTGCCACCAGCAGAGGTCAGGGGGCGCCTCCCCAGTATTTT. Protein product: CATSRGQGAPPQYF.

The gene calls are TRBV20-1 and TRBJ2-5; the D gene is possibly TRBD2 (6 bases). This CDR3 has 14 residues. The germline gives CDR1 DFQATT, CDR2 SNEGSKA (reference sequence). V lost 5 bases and J lost 5, with 18 bases in between. The CDR3 reads CSAHVSGEVETQYF. The CDR3 nucleotides are TGCAGTGCTCACGTGTCGGGAGAAGTGGAGACCCAGTACTTC.

The rearrangement uses TRBV5-5 and TRBJ2-3, with TRBD1 matching 7 bases. From germline, CDR1 is SGHKS and CDR2 YYEKEE (reference sequence). CDR3 size: 15 residues. V was pared by 1 base and J by 1 base, with 3 bases of the junction left unmatched. The CDR3 region has the DNA TGTGCCAGCAGCTTGATGACAGGGCGCACAGATACGCAGTATTTT. Protein: CASSLMTGRTDTQYF.

This clonotype was counted many times. The rearrangement joins TRBV3-1 to TRBJ1-1; D is undetermined. The V end was cut by 4 bases, the J end by 4 bases, with 10 bases between. Germline values: CDR1 LGHDT, CDR2 YNNKEL (reference sequence). The CDR3 totals 13 residues. DNA for the CDR3: TGTGCCAGCAGCCTGATACAAGGCACTGAAGCTTTCTTT. Amino acids: CASSLIQGTEAFF.

This sequence joins TRBV5-1 and TRBJ2-7, with D tentatively TRBD1 or TRBD2 (6 bases each). The CDR3 has 15 amino acids. Trimming shortened V by 4 bases and J by 0 bases, and 14 bases separated the two germline ends. CDR1 and CDR2 (germline): SGHRS, YFSETQ. The CDR3 reads CASSGGTLSSYEQYF. Written as DNA, the CDR3 is TGCGCCAGCAGCGGCGGGACACTGAGCTCCTACGAGCAGTACTTC.

This chain uses TRBV29-1 with TRBJ2-1; 7 bases agree with TRBD1. CDR3 size: 14 residues. CDR1 and CDR2 (germline): SQVTM, ANQGSEA. Trimming removed 2 bases from V and 2 bases from J; junction bases left unmatched: 3. DNA for the CDR3: TGCAGCGTTGAAACAGGGGTTCCCTACAATGAGCAGTTCTTC. Protein: CSVETGVPYNEQFF.

The chain links TRBV6-1 to TRBJ2-4, with unresolved D. This CDR3 has 14 amino acids. V dropped 8 bases and J dropped 0 bases, with 11 bases sitting between them. Germline lookup yields CDR1 MNHNS and CDR2 SASEGT. CDR3 sequence reads: CASRVRSAKNIQYF. The CDR3 DNA sequence: TGTGCCAGCCGGGTACGGTCAGCCAAAAACATTCAGTACTTC.

The gene calls are TRBV11-2 and TRBJ2-7; D call uncertain. This CDR3 has 13 amino acids. Deletions cut 1 base from V and 12 bases from J, with 16 bases between. Germline V gene lookup returns CDR1 SGHAT and CDR2 FQNNGV. The CDR3 DNA is TGTGCCAGCAGCTTAGTCCCCTCGGGCGGACGGTACTTC. Translated: CASSLVPSGGRYF. Full variable domain (missing parts from reference TRBV11-2 and TRBJ2-7): EAGVAQSPRYKIIEKRQSVAFWCNPISGHATLYWYQQILGQGPKLLIQFQNNGVVDDSQLPKDRFSAERLKGVDSTLKIQPAKLEDSAVYLCASSLVPSGGRYFGPGTRLTVT.

This clonotype was detected a few times. V is TRBV5-1 and J is TRBJ2-7; D remains unclear. With 1 base removed from V and 0 bases from J, the gap between germline ends came to 14 bases. CDR1 is SGHRS, CDR2 YFSETQ, per germline. This CDR3 comprises 16 residues. The CDR3 sequence: CASSLWARVSSYEQYF. The DNA for the CDR3 is TGCGCCAGCAGCTTGTGGGCCCGGGTGAGCTCCTACGAGCAGTACTTC.

This clonotype has a handful of counts. The rearrangement uses TRBV6-5 and TRBJ1-1; D is uncertain. V lost 2 bases to trimming and J lost 1 base, with 8 bases between them. CDR1 and CDR2 (germline): MNHEY, SVGAGI. This CDR3 is built from 14 residues. DNA for the CDR3: TGTGCCAGCAGTTACGTGGGTGAGAACACTGAAGCTTTCTTT. It is translated as CASSYVGENTEAFF.

This clonotype was seen a few times. This rearrangement joins TRBV29-1 to TRBJ2-1; D ambiguous. The V gene's germline CDR1 is SQVTM and CDR2 ANQGSEA. The CDR3 is made up of 10 amino acids. Trimming cost V 4 bases and J 10 bases, with 8 bases left between them. CDR3 sequence reads: CSVGVGEQFF. For the CDR3, the DNA is TGCAGCGTTGGAGTGGGGGAGCAGTTCTTC.

The rearrangement joins TRBV6-6 to TRBJ2-5; D gene unclear. This CDR3 spans 12 amino acids. The germline V and J ends were trimmed by 6 bases and 4 bases, with 9 bases remaining between them. CDR1 and CDR2 (germline): MNHNY, SVGAGI (reference sequence). The DNA for the CDR3 is TGTGCCAGCAGCCGGAAAAGAGAGACCCAGTACTTC. It specifies CASSRKRETQYF.

This clonotype showed up just a few times. V usage is TRBV5-1 and J usage is TRBJ1-5; TRBD1 aligns across 8 bases. V trimming: 4 bases; J trimming: 5 bases; junction bases outside the gene matches: 8. From germline, CDR1 is SGHRS and CDR2 YFSETQ. The CDR3 contains 15 residues. This CDR3 is CASSRTGSGDQPQHF. The CDR3 bases are TGCGCCAGCAGCCGGACAGGGTCGGGGGATCAGCCCCAGCATTTT. The whole variable domain, remainder taken from reference TRBV5-1 and TRBJ1-5, is KAGVTQTPRYLIKTRGQQVTLSCSPISGHRSVSWYQQTPGQGLQFLFEYFSETQRNKGNFPGRFSGRQFSNSRSEMNVSTLELGDSALYLCASSRTGSGDQPQHFGDGTRLSIL.

The table lists this clonotype with a few counts. The rearrangement uses TRBV6-2 or TRBV6-3 and TRBJ2-1; no reliable D call. V lost 4 bases and J lost 5, with 6 bases in between. CDR1 and CDR2 (germline): MNHEY, SVGEGT. The CDR3 covers 12 residues. The CDR3 here is CASSFTNNEQFF. Written as DNA, the CDR3 is TGTGCCAGCAGTTTTACAAACAATGAGCAGTTCTTC.

The V call is TRBV10-3, the J call TRBJ2-3, with D hard to call. The germline CDR1 and CDR2 sequences are ENHRY and SYGVKD. Trimming left V 6 bases short and J 3 bases short, with 16 bases between. The CDR3 is made up of 15 amino acids. CDR3 in DNA: TGTGCCATCAGCCACCCTACGAGACGAACAGATACGCAGTATTTT. Protein: CAISHPTRRTDTQYF.

The V and J genes are TRBV19 and TRBJ2-6, with unresolved D. CDR1 is LNHDA, CDR2 SQIVND, per germline (reference sequence). V was shortened by 1 base and J by 2 bases, with 3 bases between the two germline ends. This CDR3 is 14 amino acids long. The CDR3 region has the DNA TGTGCCAGTAGTATAGCTACTGGGGCCAACGTCCTGACTTTC. The encoded protein is CASSIATGANVLTF.